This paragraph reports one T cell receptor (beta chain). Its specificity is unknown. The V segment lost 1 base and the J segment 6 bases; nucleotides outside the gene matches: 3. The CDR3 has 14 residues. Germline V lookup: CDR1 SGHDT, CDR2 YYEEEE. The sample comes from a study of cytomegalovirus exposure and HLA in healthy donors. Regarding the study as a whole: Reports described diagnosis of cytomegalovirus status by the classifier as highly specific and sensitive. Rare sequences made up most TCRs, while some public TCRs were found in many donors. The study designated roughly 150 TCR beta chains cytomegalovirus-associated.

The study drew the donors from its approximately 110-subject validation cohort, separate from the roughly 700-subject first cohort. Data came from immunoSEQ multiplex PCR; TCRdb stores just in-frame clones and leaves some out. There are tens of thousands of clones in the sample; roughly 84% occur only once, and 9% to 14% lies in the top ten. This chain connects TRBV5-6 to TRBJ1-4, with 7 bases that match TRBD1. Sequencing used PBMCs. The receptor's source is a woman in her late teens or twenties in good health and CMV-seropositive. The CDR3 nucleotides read TGTGCCAGCAGCTTGACCGGGACAGATGAAAAACTGTTTTTT. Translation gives CASSLTGTDEKLFF.